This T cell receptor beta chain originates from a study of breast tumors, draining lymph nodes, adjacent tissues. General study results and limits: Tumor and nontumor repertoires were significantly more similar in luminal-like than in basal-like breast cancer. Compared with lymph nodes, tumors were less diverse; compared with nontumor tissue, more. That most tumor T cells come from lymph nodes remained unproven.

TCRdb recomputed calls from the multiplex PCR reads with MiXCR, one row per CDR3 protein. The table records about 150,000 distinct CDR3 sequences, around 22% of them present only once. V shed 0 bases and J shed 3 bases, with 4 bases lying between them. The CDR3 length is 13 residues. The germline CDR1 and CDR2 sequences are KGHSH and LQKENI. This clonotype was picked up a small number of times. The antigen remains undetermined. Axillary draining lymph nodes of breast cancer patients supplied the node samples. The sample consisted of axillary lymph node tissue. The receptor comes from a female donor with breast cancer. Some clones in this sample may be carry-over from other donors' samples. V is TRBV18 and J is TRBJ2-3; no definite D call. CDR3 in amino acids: CASSPPATDTQYF. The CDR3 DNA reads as TGTGCCAGCTCACCACCGGCAACAGATACGCAGTATTTT.